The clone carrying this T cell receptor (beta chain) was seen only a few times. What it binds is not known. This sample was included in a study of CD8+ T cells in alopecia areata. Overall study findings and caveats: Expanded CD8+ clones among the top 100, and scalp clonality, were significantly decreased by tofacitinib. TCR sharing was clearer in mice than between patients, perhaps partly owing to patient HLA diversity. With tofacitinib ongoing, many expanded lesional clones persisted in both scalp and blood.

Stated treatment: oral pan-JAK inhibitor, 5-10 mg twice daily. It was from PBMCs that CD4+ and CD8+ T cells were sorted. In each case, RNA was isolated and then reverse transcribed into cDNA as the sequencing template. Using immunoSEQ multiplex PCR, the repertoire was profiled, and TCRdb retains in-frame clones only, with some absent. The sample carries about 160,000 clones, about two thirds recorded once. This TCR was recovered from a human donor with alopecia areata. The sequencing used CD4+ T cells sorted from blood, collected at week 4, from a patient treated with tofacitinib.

CDR3 sequence (DNA): TGTGCCAGCAGCTCGGGTAGCTCCTACGAGCAGTACTTC. Encoded protein: CASSSGSSYEQYF. This chain joins TRBV7-9 and TRBJ2-7, with no clear D. The length of the CDR3 is 13 residues. Trimming took off 4 bases at V and 0 bases at J, with 7 bases between the two ends. CDR1 is SEHNR, CDR2 FQNEAQ, per germline (reference sequence).